The 8 T cell receptor beta chains in this list originate from one sample, sequenced in a study of response to subunit inactivated influenza vaccine. TCRdb passed the RT-PCR reads through MiXCR, listing each CDR3 protein once. The table includes 650,000 to 800,000 distinct CDR3 sequences, approximately 17% detected once. The sequences come from PBMCs from blood, collected around 5 days after vaccination. These receptors all stem from a man between 45 and 60 years old who received an inactivated influenza vaccine.

This clonotype has a handful of counts. V gene TRBV29-1 combines with J gene TRBJ2-1; D unclear. V was shortened by 5 bases and J by 9 bases, with 11 bases between the two germline ends. The germline gives CDR1 SQVTM, CDR2 ANQGSEA. The CDR3 consists of 11 residues. The DNA for the CDR3 is TGCAGCGTTAGATGGACCGGTGAGCAGTTCTTC. Its protein is CSVRWTGEQFF.

The V and J genes are TRBV30 and TRBJ1-1; D uncertain. V lost 1 base, J lost 4 bases, and 16 bases lay in between. CDR1 is GTSNPN, CDR2 SVGIG, per germline (reference sequence). CDR3 length equals 15 residues. The chain's CDR3 is CAWSAVRRGSTEAFF. The CDR3 bases are TGTGCCTGGAGTGCCGTACGCCGGGGAAGCACTGAAGCTTTCTTT.

Ten or more counts support this clonotype. The chain joins TRBV6-5 to TRBJ2-5; D unclear. The CDR3 spans 12 residues. Trimming left V 8 bases short and J 5 bases short, with 12 bases between. Per the germline V gene, CDR1 is MNHEY and CDR2 is SVGAGI. The chain's CDR3 is CASGRATETQYF. In DNA, the CDR3 is TGTGCCAGCGGTCGAGCAACGGAGACCCAGTACTTC.

The chain joins TRBV6-1 to TRBJ1-2; 7 bases are shared with TRBD1. Looked up from germline, CDR1 is MNHNS and CDR2 is SASEGT. V shed 6 bases, J shed 8 bases, and the junction held 18 bases outside the gene matches. There are 16 residues in the CDR3. In DNA, the CDR3 is TGTGCCAGCAGACCCTCCCCGGGACAGTATTCCGAGGGCTACACCTTC. Its protein product is CASRPSPGQYSEGYTF.

This clonotype was detected only a few times. CDR3 residues: CASRPGQTTYEQYF. Here the CDR3 DNA reads TGCGCCAGCAGGCCGGGACAGACAACCTACGAGCAGTACTTC. This sequence joins TRBV5-1 and TRBJ2-7, with 7 bases aligning to TRBD1. Trimming cost V 5 bases and J 2 bases; bases outside gene matches: 7. Germline V gives CDR1 SGHRS, CDR2 YFSETQ. CDR3 length equals 14 residues.

The chain links TRBV7-2 to TRBJ2-1, with no clear D. V was shortened by 1 base and J by 9 bases, with 10 bases between the two germline ends. Germline V gene lookup returns CDR1 SGHTA and CDR2 FQGNSA. CDR3 length: 13 amino acids. The CDR3 DNA reads TGTGCCAGCAGCTTAGTGATTAGCACTGAGCAGTTCTTC. Translating gives CASSLVISTEQFF.

The CDR3 DNA reads as TGTGCCAGTAGCACAGCCGGGACCGGACCTCGCGCCAAAAACATTCAGTACTTC. It is translated as CASSTAGTGPRAKNIQYF. This rearrangement joins TRBV19 to TRBJ2-4; D might be TRBD1 or TRBD2, each matching 5 bases. Trimming took 6 bases from V and 1 from J, leaving 22 bases between them. Germline lookup yields CDR1 LNHDA and CDR2 SQIVND (reference sequence). The CDR3 is 18 residues long.

This chain uses TRBV10-3 with TRBJ2-7; weak D call: TRBD2 (5 bases). The V end lost 1 base, the J end lost 7 bases, and 14 bases lay between the germline ends. The CDR3 totals 14 residues. CDR1 and CDR2 (germline): ENHRY, SYGVKD. As DNA, the CDR3 is TGTGCCATCAGTGAGTTTGTCGCGCCGGGAGAGCAGTACTTC. Amino acid sequence: CAISEFVAPGEQYF.